The T cell receptor (beta chain) described here comes from a study of PD-L1 blockade in urothelial cancer. Study-level background: Patients started atezolizumab at some point between 2013 and 2015, 1,200 mg intravenously every 3 weeks. Analysis of blood occurred 3 weeks (second dose) and 6 weeks after treatment start.

Specified time point: pretreatment peripheral blood. Between 1 and 8 samples per patient were obtained, pretreatment and on-treatment. Germline loops: CDR1 LNHDA, CDR2 SQIVND (reference sequence). With V trimmed by 3 bases and J by 3 bases, 5 bases remained unmatched. The CDR3 consists of 17 residues. Produced via immunoSEQ multiplex PCR; TCRdb's table is partial and in-frame only. The table has under 55,000 clones, about 86% seen once. Source: PBMCs, taken around atezolizumab (anti-PD-L1) treatment. The receptor comes from a man between 65 and 85 years old with urothelial cancer. The chain links TRBV19 to TRBJ2-2; 12 nucleotides match TRBD2. In DNA form, the CDR3 reads TGTGCCAGTAGTATGACTAGCGGGAGTAGGGACACCGGGGAGCTGTTTTTT. It codes for CASSMTSGSRDTGELFF.